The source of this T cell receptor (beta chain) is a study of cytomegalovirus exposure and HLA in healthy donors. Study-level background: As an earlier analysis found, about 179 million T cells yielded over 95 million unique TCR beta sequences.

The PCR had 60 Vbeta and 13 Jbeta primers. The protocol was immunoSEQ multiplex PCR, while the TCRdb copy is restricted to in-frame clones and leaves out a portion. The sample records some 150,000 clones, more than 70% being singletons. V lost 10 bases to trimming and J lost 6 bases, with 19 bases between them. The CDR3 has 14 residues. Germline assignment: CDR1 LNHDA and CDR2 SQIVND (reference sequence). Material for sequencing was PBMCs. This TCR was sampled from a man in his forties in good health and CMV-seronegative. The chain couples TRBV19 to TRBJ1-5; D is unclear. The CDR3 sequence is CATALDPLVQPQHF. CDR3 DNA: TGTGCCACCGCCCTAGACCCTCTAGTTCAGCCCCAGCATTTT.